Listed below are T cell receptor beta chains from one sample, sequenced in a study of blood T cell repertoires in COVID-19. The assay was immunoSEQ multiplex PCR, and TCRdb's table has in-frame clones only and misses some. The sample consists of a few hundred thousand clones, roughly 88% of them appearing once. The material sequenced was peripheral blood. Source of these receptors: a man at least 80 years old with acute or convalescent COVID-19. CDR3s include the opening cysteine and the closing phenylalanine or tryptophan. A D gene is named only where the DNA matches it firmly. A row's size may be missing; if present it is once, few, many or a size class.

>TRBJ1-1|NA|NA|TRBV5-1
TGCGCCAGCAGCTTGTCAGGGTCATTAAACACTGAAGCTTTCTTT
CASSLSGSLNTEAFF
>TRBJ2-2|NA|NA|TRBV12-5
TGTGCTAGTGGTTTGTTTTGGCAGGGGGGCACCGGGGAGCTGTTTTTT
CASGLFWQGGTGELFF
>TRBJ2-7|NA|TRBD2|TRBV6-5
TGTGCCAGCAGCTGGACTAGCGGGACCTACGAGCAGTACTTC
CASSWTSGTYEQYF
>TRBJ1-1|NA|NA|TRBV7-9
TGTGCCAGCAGCTCAGGGCCCTTGAACACTGAAGCTTTCTTT
CASSSGPLNTEAFF
>TRBJ2-4|NA|TRBD1|TRBV6-6
TGTGCCAGCAGTCACGACTCGTCCGGGACAGGGGGCATGACCAAAAACATTCAGTACTTC
CASSHDSSGTGGMTKNIQYF
>TRBJ2-1|NA|TRBD2|TRBV3-1/TRBV3-2
TGTGCCAGCAGCCCGCCTGGGACTACCATCTACAATGAGCAGTTCTTC
CASSPPGTTIYNEQFF
>TRBJ1-1|NA|NA|TRBV28
TGTGCCAGCAGGTCCCTCCCGGGCCGAGGGGGCACTGAAGCTTTCTTT
CASRSLPGRGGTEAFF
>TRBJ1-1|NA|NA|TRBV3-1/TRBV3-2
TGTGCCAGCAGCCTCGGACAGACGAGCACTGAAGCTTTCTTT
CASSLGQTSTEAFF
>TRBJ1-5|NA|NA|TRBV28
TGTGCCACCGGGAATAGCAATCAGCCCCAGCATTTT
CATGNSNQPQHF
>TRBJ1-2|NA|TRBD1|TRBV19
TGTGCCAGTAGAGAGACCGGGACAGGGGAGAGGTATGGCTACACCTTC
CASRETGTGERYGYTF
>TRBJ1-5|NA|NA|TRBV2
TGTGCCAGCAGTGACCGGGGTCAGCCCCAGCATTTT
CASSDRGQPQHF
>TRBJ2-2|NA|TRBD2|TRBV15
TGTGCCACCAGCAGATCGGGAACTAGCGGGGTGGAGCTGTTTTTT
CATSRSGTSGVELFF
>TRBJ1-2|NA|NA|TRBV7-9
TGTGCCAGCAGCCAACAGGGCCTCGGGGGGTATGGCTACACCTTC
CASSQQGLGGYGYTF
>TRBJ1-4|NA|TRBD1|TRBV15
TGTGCCACCAGCAGGCGGGGGGGGACAGGGGATGAAAAACTGTTTTTT
CATSRRGGTGDEKLFF
>TRBJ1-1|NA|TRBD1|TRBV5-1
TGCGCCAGCAGCTTGGAGGGTACAGGGGGTGGTAAAGCTTTCTTT
CASSLEGTGGGKAFF
>TRBJ2-5|once|NA|TRBV14
TGTGCCAGCAGCCAAGACAGGACACAACAAGAGACCCAGTACTTC
CASSQDRTQQETQYF